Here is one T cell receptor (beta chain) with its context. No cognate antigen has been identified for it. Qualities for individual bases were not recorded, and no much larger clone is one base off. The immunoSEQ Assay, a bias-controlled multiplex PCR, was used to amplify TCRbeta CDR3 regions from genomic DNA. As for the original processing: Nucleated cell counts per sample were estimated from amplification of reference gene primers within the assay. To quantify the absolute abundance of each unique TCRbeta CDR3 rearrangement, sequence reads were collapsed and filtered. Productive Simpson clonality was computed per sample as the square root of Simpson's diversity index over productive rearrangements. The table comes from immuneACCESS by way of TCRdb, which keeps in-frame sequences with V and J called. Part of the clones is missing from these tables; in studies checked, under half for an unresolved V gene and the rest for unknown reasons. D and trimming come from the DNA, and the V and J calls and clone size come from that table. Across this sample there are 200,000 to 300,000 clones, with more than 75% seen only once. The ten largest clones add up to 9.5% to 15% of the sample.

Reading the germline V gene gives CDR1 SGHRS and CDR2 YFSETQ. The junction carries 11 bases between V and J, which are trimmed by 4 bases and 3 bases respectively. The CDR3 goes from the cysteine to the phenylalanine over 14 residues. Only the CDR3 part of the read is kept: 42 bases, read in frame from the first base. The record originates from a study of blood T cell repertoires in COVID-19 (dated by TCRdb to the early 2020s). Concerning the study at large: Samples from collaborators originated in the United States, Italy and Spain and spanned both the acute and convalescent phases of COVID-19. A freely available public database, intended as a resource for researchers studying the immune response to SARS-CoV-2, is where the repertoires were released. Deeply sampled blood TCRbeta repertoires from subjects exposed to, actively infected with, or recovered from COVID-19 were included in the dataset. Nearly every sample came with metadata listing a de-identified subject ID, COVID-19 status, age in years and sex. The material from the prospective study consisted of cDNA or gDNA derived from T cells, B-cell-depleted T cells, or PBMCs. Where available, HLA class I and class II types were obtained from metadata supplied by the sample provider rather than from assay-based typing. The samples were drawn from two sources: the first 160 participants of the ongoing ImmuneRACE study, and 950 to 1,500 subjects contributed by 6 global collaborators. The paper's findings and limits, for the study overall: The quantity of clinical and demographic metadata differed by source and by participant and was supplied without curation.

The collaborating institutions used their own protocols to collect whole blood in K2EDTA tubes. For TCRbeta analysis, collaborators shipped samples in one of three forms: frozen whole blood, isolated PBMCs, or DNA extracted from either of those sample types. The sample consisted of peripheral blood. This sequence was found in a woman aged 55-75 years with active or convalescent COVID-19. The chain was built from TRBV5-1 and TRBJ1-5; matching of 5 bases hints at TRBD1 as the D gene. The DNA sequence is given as TGCGCCAGCAGCCGGGGGGGTACCAATCAGCCCCAGCATTTT. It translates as CASSRGGTNQPQHF.